A single sample gave rise to the 2 T cell receptor beta chains below, sequenced in a study of blood T cell repertoires in COVID-19. Here immunoSEQ multiplex PCR was the method, and the copy in TCRdb shows in-frame clones only, minus some. The sample holds roughly 340,000 clones; roughly nine tenths are singletons and the top ten take around 2.8%. Sequencing was performed on peripheral blood. The receptors were gathered from a woman aged 25 to 39 with COVID-19, enrolled during active disease.

This sequence joins TRBV27 and TRBJ1-1; 7 bases line up with TRBD1. Germline V gives CDR1 MNHEY, CDR2 SMNVEV (reference sequence). Trimming took 0 bases from V and 6 from J; bases not matched to a gene: 10. This CDR3 has 16 residues. CDR3 loop: CASSLSLPDRLAEAFF. In DNA form, the CDR3 reads TGTGCCAGCAGTTTATCGCTCCCGGACAGGTTGGCTGAAGCTTTCTTT.

This clone appeared a single time. V usage is TRBV19 and J usage is TRBJ1-4, with D possibly TRBD1 on 5 matching bases. The V end lost 6 bases, the J end lost 8 bases, and 19 bases lay between the germline ends. The CDR3 length is 15 residues. Germline V gives CDR1 LNHDA, CDR2 SQIVND (reference sequence). CDR3 loop: CASSQGQFGREKLFF. The CDR3, as DNA: TGTGCCAGTAGCCAGGGTCAGTTCGGTCGGGAAAAACTGTTTTTT.